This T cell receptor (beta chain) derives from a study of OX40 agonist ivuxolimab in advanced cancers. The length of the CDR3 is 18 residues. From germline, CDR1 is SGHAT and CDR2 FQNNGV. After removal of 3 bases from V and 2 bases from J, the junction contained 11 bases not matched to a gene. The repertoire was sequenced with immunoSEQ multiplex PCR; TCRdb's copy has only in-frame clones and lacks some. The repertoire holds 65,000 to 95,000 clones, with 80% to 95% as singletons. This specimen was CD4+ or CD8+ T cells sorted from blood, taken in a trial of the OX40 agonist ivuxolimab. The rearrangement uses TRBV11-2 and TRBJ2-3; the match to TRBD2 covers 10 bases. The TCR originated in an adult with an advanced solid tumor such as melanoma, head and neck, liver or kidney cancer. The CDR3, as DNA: TGTGCCAGCAGCTTGACTTATAGCGGGGGGCCCCTCACAGATACGCAGTATTTT. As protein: CASSLTYSGGPLTDTQYF.